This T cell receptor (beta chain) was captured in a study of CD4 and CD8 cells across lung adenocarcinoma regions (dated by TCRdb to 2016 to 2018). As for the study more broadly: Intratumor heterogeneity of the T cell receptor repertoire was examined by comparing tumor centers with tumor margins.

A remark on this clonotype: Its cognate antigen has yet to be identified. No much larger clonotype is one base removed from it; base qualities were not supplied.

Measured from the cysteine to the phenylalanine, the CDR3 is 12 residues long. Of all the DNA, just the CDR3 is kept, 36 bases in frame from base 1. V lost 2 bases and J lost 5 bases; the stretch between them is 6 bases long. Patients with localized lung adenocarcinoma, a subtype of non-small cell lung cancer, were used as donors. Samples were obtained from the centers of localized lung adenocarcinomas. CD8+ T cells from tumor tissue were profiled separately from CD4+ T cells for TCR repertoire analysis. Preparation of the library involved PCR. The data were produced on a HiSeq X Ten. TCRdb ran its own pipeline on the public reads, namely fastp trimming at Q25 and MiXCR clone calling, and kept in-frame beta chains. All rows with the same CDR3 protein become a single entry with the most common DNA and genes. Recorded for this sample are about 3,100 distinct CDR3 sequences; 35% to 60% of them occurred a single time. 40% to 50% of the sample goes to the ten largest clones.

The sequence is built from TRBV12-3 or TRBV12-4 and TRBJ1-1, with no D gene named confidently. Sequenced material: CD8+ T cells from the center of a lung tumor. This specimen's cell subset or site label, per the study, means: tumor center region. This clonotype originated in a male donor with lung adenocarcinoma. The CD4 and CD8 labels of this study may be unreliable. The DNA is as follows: TGTGCCAGCAGTTTACAGGTTACTGAAGCTTTCTTT. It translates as CASSLQVTEAFF.